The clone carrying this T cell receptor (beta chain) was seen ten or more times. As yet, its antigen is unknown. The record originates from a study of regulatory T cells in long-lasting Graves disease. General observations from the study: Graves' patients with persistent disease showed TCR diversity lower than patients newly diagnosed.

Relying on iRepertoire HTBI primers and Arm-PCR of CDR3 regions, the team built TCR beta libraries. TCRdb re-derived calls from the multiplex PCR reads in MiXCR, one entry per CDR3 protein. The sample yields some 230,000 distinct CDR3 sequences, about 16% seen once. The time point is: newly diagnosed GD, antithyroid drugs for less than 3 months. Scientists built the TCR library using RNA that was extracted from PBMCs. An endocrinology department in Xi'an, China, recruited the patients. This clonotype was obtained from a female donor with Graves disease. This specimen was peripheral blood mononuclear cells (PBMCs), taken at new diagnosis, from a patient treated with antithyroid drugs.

The CDR3 nucleotides read TGTGCCAGCAGTGAAGGTAGCGGGCCTAGCACAGATACGCAGTATTTT. It specifies CASSEGSGPSTDTQYF. This rearrangement joins TRBV2 to TRBJ2-3; TRBD2 agrees at 7 bases. In germline, CDR1 is SNHLY, CDR2 FYNNEI. This CDR3 comprises 16 residues. The J segment lost 0 bases and the V segment lost 1 base, leaving 4 bases of the junction unmatched.